Listed below are T cell receptor beta chains from one sample, sequenced in a study of cytomegalovirus exposure and HLA in healthy donors. Assay used: immunoSEQ multiplex PCR; TCRdb lists only in-frame clones, some missing. The table has around 120,000 clones, around three quarters seen once. Specimen: PBMCs. The receptors were sampled from a woman between 40 and 50 years old in good health and CMV-seropositive. Each CDR3 is given with its conserved first and last residue. The D gene is left open where the match is weak. Clone size appears in some rows only: once, few, many, or a class for an expanded clone.

CDR3aa: CASSTLTGDHGYTF
CDR3nt: TGCGCCAGCAGCACACTTACAGGGGATCATGGCTACACCTTC
v_gene: TRBV5-1
d_gene: TRBD1
j_gene: TRBJ1-2
abundance: -

CDR3aa: CASSSSGGRGTGELFF
CDR3nt: TGTGCCAGCAGTTCTAGCGGGGGGAGAGGAACCGGGGAGCTGTTTTTT
v_gene: TRBV5-4
d_gene: TRBD2
j_gene: TRBJ2-2
abundance: -

CDR3aa: CASSLPSGSDEQFF
CDR3nt: TGCGCCAGCAGCTTGCCTAGCGGGAGTGATGAGCAGTTCTTC
v_gene: TRBV5-1
d_gene: TRBD2
j_gene: TRBJ2-1
abundance: -

CDR3aa: CASTRGGQPQHF
CDR3nt: TGTGCCAGCACGCGGGGAGGTCAGCCCCAGCATTTT
v_gene: TRBV2
d_gene: -
j_gene: TRBJ1-5
abundance: -

CDR3aa: CASSPAGVNSPLHF
CDR3nt: TGCGCCAGCAGCCCCGCAGGGGTTAATTCACCCCTCCACTTT
v_gene: TRBV5-1
d_gene: -
j_gene: TRBJ1-6
abundance: -

CDR3aa: CAWIEGVGTDTQYF
CDR3nt: TGTGCCTGGATTGAGGGCGTTGGCACAGATACGCAGTATTTT
v_gene: TRBV30
d_gene: -
j_gene: TRBJ2-3
abundance: few

CDR3aa: CASSLWDRGAGANVLTF
CDR3nt: TGTGCCAGCAGCTTGTGGGACAGGGGGGCTGGGGCCAACGTCCTGACTTTC
v_gene: TRBV11-2
d_gene: TRBD1
j_gene: TRBJ2-6
abundance: -

CDR3aa: CASSLGFPTDTQYF
CDR3nt: TGTGCCAGCAGCTTGGGCTTCCCCACAGATACGCAGTATTTT
v_gene: TRBV13
d_gene: -
j_gene: TRBJ2-3
abundance: -

CDR3aa: CASSRLTGGEETQYF
CDR3nt: TGTGCCAGCTCACGGTTGACAGGGGGCGAGGAGACCCAGTACTTC
v_gene: TRBV18
d_gene: TRBD1
j_gene: TRBJ2-5
abundance: -

CDR3aa: CASSSSTGVRQYF
CDR3nt: TGTGCCAGCAGCTCTTCAACAGGGGTACGGCAGTACTTC
v_gene: TRBV11-3
d_gene: TRBD1
j_gene: TRBJ2-7
abundance: -

CDR3aa: CAWSPSKGTIYEQYF
CDR3nt: TGTGCCTGGAGTCCGAGTAAAGGGACAATATACGAGCAGTACTTC
v_gene: TRBV30
d_gene: -
j_gene: TRBJ2-7
abundance: -

CDR3aa: CASSSGTGGNTEAFF
CDR3nt: TGTGCCAGCAGTTCCGGGACAGGGGGCAACACTGAAGCTTTCTTT
v_gene: TRBV7-3
d_gene: TRBD1
j_gene: TRBJ1-1
abundance: once